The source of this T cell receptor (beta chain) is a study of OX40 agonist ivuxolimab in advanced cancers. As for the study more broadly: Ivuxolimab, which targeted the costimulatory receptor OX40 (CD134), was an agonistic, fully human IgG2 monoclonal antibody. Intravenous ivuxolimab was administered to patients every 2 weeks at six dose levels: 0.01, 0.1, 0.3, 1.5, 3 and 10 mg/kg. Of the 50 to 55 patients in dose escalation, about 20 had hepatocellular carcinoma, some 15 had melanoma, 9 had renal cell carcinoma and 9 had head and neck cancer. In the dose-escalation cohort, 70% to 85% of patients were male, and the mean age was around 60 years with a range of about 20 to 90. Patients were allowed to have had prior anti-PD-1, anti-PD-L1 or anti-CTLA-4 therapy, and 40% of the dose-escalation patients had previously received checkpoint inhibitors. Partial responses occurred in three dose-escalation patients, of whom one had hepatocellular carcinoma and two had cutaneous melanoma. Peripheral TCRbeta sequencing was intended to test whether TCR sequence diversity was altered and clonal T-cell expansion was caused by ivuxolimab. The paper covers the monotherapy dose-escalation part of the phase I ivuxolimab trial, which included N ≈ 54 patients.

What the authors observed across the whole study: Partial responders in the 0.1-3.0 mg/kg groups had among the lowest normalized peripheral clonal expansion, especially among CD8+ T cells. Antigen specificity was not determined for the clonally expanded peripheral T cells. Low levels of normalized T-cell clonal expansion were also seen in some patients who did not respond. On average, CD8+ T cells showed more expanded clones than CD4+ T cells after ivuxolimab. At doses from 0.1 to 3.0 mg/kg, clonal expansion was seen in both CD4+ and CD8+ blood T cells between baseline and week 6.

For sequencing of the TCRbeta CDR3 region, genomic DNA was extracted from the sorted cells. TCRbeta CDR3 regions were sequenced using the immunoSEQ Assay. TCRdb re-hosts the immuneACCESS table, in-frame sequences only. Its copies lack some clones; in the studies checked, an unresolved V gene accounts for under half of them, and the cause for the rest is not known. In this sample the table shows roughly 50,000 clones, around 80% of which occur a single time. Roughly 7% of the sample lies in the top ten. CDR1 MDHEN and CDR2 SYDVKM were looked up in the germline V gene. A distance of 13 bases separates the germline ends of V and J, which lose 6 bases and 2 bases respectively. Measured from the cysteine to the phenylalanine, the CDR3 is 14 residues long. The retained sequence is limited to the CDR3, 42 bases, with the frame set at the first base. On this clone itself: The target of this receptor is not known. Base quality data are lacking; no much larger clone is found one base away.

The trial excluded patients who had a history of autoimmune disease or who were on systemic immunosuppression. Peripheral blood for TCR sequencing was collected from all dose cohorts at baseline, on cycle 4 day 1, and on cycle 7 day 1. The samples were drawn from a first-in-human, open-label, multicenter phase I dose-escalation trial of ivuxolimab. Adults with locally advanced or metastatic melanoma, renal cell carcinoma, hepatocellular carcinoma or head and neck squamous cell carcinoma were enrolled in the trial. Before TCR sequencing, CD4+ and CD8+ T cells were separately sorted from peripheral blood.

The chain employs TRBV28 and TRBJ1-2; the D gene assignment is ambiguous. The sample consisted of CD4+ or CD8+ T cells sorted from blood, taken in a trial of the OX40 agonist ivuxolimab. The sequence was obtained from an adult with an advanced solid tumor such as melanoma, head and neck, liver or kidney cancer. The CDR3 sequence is CASRLGRENYGYTF. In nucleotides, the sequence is TGTGCCAGCAGATTAGGGAGGGAAAACTATGGCTACACCTTC.